This note documents a single T cell receptor (beta chain) sequence. Its antigen is currently unknown. The data derive from a study of T cell responses to AZD1222 COVID-19 vaccine. General study findings and limits: Clonal diversity was possibly underestimated; the donors were predominantly white British and more often female. When two AZD1222 doses had been given, Spike-specific TCR breadth and depth rose.

Generated by immunoSEQ multiplex PCR, the TCRdb table keeps only in-frame clones and is missing some. The sample contains around 140,000 clones, roughly 87% of which appear only once. The CDR3 totals 13 residues. V lost 5 bases and J 9 bases, leaving 14 bases between the germline ends. Germline CDR1 reads LNHDA; CDR2 reads SQIVND (reference sequence). The sequence was collected from an adult who received the MenACWY meningococcal vaccine as a control. V is TRBV19 and J is TRBJ1-5; D remains unclear. The sample here was peripheral blood, taken 28 days after the second dose of the MenACWY control vaccine. CDR3 sequence: CASSGNGVGPQHF. The CDR3 nucleotides are TGTGCCAGTAGTGGTAACGGGGTAGGGCCCCAGCATTTT.